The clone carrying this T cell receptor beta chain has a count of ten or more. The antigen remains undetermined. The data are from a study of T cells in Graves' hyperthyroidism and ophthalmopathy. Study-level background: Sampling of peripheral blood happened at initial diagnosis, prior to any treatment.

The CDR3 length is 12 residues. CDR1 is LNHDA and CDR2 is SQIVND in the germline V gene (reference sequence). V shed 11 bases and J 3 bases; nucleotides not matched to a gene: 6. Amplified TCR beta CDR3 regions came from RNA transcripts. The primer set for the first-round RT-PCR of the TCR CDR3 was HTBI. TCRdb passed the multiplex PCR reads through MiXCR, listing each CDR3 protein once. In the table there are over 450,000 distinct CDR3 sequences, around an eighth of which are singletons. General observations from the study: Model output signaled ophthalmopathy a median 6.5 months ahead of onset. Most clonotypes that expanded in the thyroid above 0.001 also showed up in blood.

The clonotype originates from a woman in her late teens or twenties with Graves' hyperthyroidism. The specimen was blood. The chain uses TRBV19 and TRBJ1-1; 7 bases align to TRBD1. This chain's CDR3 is CACRQGDTEAFF. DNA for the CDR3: TGTGCCTGCCGACAGGGCGACACTGAAGCTTTCTTT.